These 27 T cell receptor beta chains were sequenced from one sample in a study of blood T cell repertoires in COVID-19. Measured with immunoSEQ multiplex PCR; TCRdb has only the in-frame clones, and not every one. The data show roughly 200,000 clones, with around 90% seen just once and 0.62% held by the top ten. Sequencing was done on a sample of peripheral blood. Receptors originate from a man aged 50 to 59 with acute or convalescent COVID-19.

This clone appeared a single time. This chain uses TRBV12-3 or TRBV12-4 with TRBJ2-1, with D unclear. The CDR3 spans 13 residues. Trimming cost V 2 bases and J 7 bases, with 9 bases left between them. The CDR3 coding sequence is TGTGCCAGCAGTTTAATCGCGAAGAATGAGCAGTTCTTC. Its protein is CASSLIAKNEQFF.

The chain joins TRBV7-2 to TRBJ2-5; possible D gene TRBD2, 6 bases. Between the trimmed V and J ends, which lost 1 base and 3 bases, there was a span of 9 bases. Germline lookup yields CDR1 SGHTA and CDR2 FQGNSA. The CDR3 sequence is 14 residues long. CDR3 in DNA: TGTGCCAGCAGCTTAGGGGCGGGGAAAGAGACCCAGTACTTC. Encoded protein: CASSLGAGKETQYF.

The rearrangement links TRBV28 to TRBJ2-5, with 10 bases identical to TRBD2. This CDR3 has 16 residues. CDR1 and CDR2 (germline): MDHEN, SYDVKM. J lost 4 bases, V lost 5 bases, and 10 bases had no gene match. DNA for the CDR3: TGTGCCAGCAGTCCGAGAGTGAGCGGGAGGGGAGAGACCCAGTACTTC. It encodes CASSPRVSGRGETQYF.

The rearrangement links TRBV7-9 to TRBJ1-4; no clear D. The germline gives CDR1 SEHNR, CDR2 FQNEAQ (reference sequence). V was shortened by 5 bases and J by 0 bases, with 10 bases between the two germline ends. The CDR3 contains 15 residues. Here the CDR3 reads CASSRSIATNEKLFF. The CDR3 DNA sequence: TGTGCCAGCAGCCGGAGCATTGCAACTAATGAAAAACTGTTTTTT.

The rearrangement uses TRBV7-8 and TRBJ2-7, with D tentatively TRBD2 (5 bases). V lost 4 bases to trimming and J lost 4 bases, with 20 bases between them. Germline lookup yields CDR1 SGHVS and CDR2 FQNEAQ. This CDR3 comprises 16 residues. CDR3 sequence reads: CASSSPMAPGFYEQYF. The CDR3 region has the DNA TGTGCCAGCAGCTCCCCGATGGCACCGGGGTTTTACGAGCAGTACTTC.

The rearrangement uses TRBV28 and TRBJ1-5; D not certain. The V gene lost 4 bases and the J gene lost 4 bases, with 14 bases spanning the gap. The CDR3 sequence is 15 residues long. Germline loops: CDR1 MDHEN, CDR2 SYDVKM. The CDR3 bases are TGTGCCAGCAGTTCACAAGGAGCGGGGAATCAGCCCCAGCATTTT. Translation: CASSSQGAGNQPQHF. Complete variable domain (other parts from reference TRBV28 and TRBJ1-5): DVKVTQSSRYLVKRTGEKVFLECVQDMDHENMFWYRQDPGLGLRLIYFSYDVKMKEKGDIPEGYSVSREKKERFSLILESASTNQTSMYLCASSSQGAGNQPQHFGDGTRLSIL.

The chain couples TRBV28 to TRBJ1-2; D might be TRBD1 (6 bases). V was cut by 3 bases and J by 8 bases, with 16 bases left in between. The CDR3 is 14 amino acids. Germline loops: CDR1 MDHEN, CDR2 SYDVKM. CDR3 protein: CASSFPQGYEGYTF. The CDR3 bases are TGTGCCAGCAGTTTTCCACAGGGTTATGAGGGCTACACCTTC.

This clone showed up just once. The chain links TRBV10-3 to TRBJ1-4; TRBD1 matches 8 bases. V shed 1 base and J 8 bases; nucleotides not matched to a gene: 6. The germline gives CDR1 ENHRY, CDR2 SYGVKD. This CDR3 spans 15 amino acids. CDR3 nucleotides: TGTGCCATCAGTGAGTATGGACAGGGAGGAGAAAAACTGTTTTTT. Translation gives CAISEYGQGGEKLFF.

The genes are TRBV30 and TRBJ1-6, with 7 bases identical to TRBD1. V trimming: 6 bases; J trimming: 5 bases; junction bases outside the gene matches: 4. CDR1 and CDR2 from the germline V gene are GTSNPN and SVGIG (reference sequence). The CDR3 runs 13 residues. CDR3 sequence: CACSTGDNSPLHF. CDR3 nucleotide sequence: TGTGCCTGCTCTACAGGGGATAATTCACCCCTCCACTTT.

This sequence joins TRBV7-6 and TRBJ1-1; TRBD1 might be the D (5 bases). V was clipped by 1 base and J by 5 bases, with 11 bases between them. Germline CDR1 SGHVS, CDR2 FNYEAQ. The CDR3 has 14 residues. Written as DNA, the CDR3 is TGTGCCAGCAGCTTAGGGGGGGATCTTACTGAAGCTTTCTTT. Protein product: CASSLGGDLTEAFF.

The chain carries TRBV13 and TRBJ2-5; 9 bases agree with TRBD1. Germline CDR1 PRHDT, CDR2 FYEKMQ (reference sequence). The CDR3 is 19 residues long. V lost 5 bases, J lost 0 bases, and 16 bases stayed unmatched. CDR3 in amino acids: CASSRSAGQGARNQETQYF. CDR3 bases: TGTGCCAGCAGCCGGTCCGCGGGACAGGGCGCTCGAAACCAAGAGACCCAGTACTTC.

The chain employs TRBV18 and TRBJ1-3, with D tentatively TRBD1 (6 bases). The CDR3 totals 15 residues. Trimming shortened V by 3 bases and J by 3 bases, and 12 bases separated the two germline ends. Germline V gene lookup returns CDR1 KGHSH and CDR2 LQKENI. The CDR3 DNA follows: TGTGCCAGCTCACCCGCGGGGGACAATGGAAACACCATATATTTT. This gives the protein CASSPAGDNGNTIYF.

The chain uses TRBV2 and TRBJ2-1; D gene unclear. From germline, CDR1 is SNHLY and CDR2 FYNNEI. The V gene lost 6 bases and the J gene lost 3 bases, with 12 bases spanning the gap. The CDR3 length is 14 residues. The DNA of the CDR3 is TGTGCCAGCAGGGGCAGAATGGGCTACAATGAGCAGTTCTTC. It yields the protein CASRGRMGYNEQFF.

This chain links TRBV11-2 with TRBJ2-3; perhaps TRBD2 as D (5 bases). V lost 2 bases to trimming and J lost 2 bases, with 14 bases between them. The germline CDR1 and CDR2 sequences are SGHAT and FQNNGV. The length of the CDR3 is 16 residues. Here the CDR3 DNA reads TGTGCCAGCAGCTTACGGCGGGTTGCCTACACAGATACGCAGTATTTT. Its translation: CASSLRRVAYTDTQYF.

This chain connects TRBV11-2 to TRBJ1-3; D perhaps matches TRBD1 (6 bases). The CDR3 spans 14 residues. The V gene's germline CDR1 is SGHAT and CDR2 FQNNGV. V shed 5 bases and J shed 0 bases, with 8 bases lying between them. The CDR3: CASSKGGSGNTIYF. The CDR3 DNA sequence: TGTGCCAGCAGCAAAGGGGGCTCTGGAAACACCATATATTTT.

The rearrangement uses TRBV28 and TRBJ1-6, with D unclear. The CDR3 consists of 15 residues. The germline CDR1 and CDR2 sequences are MDHEN and SYDVKM. V was trimmed by 0 bases and J by 7 bases, leaving 10 bases between them. In DNA form, the CDR3 reads TGTGCCAGCAGTTTATGGCAGTATTCCAATTCACCCCTCCACTTT. This encodes CASSLWQYSNSPLHF.

V is TRBV7-6 and J is TRBJ2-7; the match to TRBD2 covers 8 bases. Germline V gene lookup returns CDR1 SGHVS and CDR2 FNYEAQ. J was trimmed by 6 bases and V by 4 bases; bases with no gene match: 5. CDR3 length equals 13 residues. The CDR3 DNA is TGTGCCAGCAGCTCGGGAGGGGTGGCCGAGCAGTACTTC. Amino acids: CASSSGGVAEQYF. Using reference TRBV7-6 and TRBJ2-7 for the parts outside the CDR3, the full variable domain is GAGVSQSPRYKVTKRGQDVALRCDPISGHVSLYWYRQALGQGPEFLTYFNYEAQQDKSGLPNDRFSAERPEGSISTLTIQRTEQRDSAMYRCASSSGGVAEQYFGPGTRLTVT.

The rearrangement uses TRBV27 and TRBJ1-3; D is ambiguous. In germline, CDR1 is MNHEY, CDR2 SMNVEV (reference sequence). The CDR3 consists of 14 residues. V was pared by 3 bases and J by 1 base, with 7 bases between. For the CDR3, the DNA is TGTGCCAGCAGTTTTGGCGGATCTGGAAACACCATATATTTT. Translating gives CASSFGGSGNTIYF.

This chain links TRBV6-5 with TRBJ2-7, with D possibly being TRBD1 (6 bases). Trimming pared 1 base from V and 2 bases from J, leaving 12 bases between. CDR1 and CDR2 (germline): MNHEY, SVGAGI. The CDR3 has 15 residues. Here the CDR3 reads CASSYWDKGAYEQYF. The CDR3 bases are TGTGCCAGCAGTTACTGGGACAAGGGAGCCTACGAGCAGTACTTC.

V is TRBV7-2 and J is TRBJ2-1; D is perhaps TRBD2 (6 bases). The CDR3 extends over 15 amino acids. V lost 1 base, J lost 9 bases, and 16 bases lay in between. From germline, CDR1 is SGHTA and CDR2 FQGNSA. The CDR3 sequence: CASSLGSGGYSEQFF. The CDR3 nucleotides read TGTGCCAGCAGCTTAGGTAGCGGCGGATATTCTGAGCAGTTCTTC. The full variable domain, with the rest looked up from reference TRBV7-2 and TRBJ2-1, is GAGVSQSPSNKVTEKGKDVELRCDPISGHTALYWYRQSLGQGLEFLIYFQGNSAPDKSGLPSDRFSAERTGGSVSTLTIQRTQQEDSAVYLCASSLGSGGYSEQFFGPGTRLTVL.

The chain carries TRBV10-3 and TRBJ2-2; TRBD2 matches 15 bases. V lost 8 bases to trimming and J lost 5 bases; unmatched junction nucleotides: 6. Germline V gene sequence: CDR1 ENHRY, CDR2 SYGVKD. The length of the CDR3 is 16 residues. The CDR3 sequence is CAIGGLAGGVTGELFF. CDR3 in DNA: TGTGCCATCGGAGGACTAGCGGGAGGGGTTACCGGGGAGCTGTTTTTT.

The genes are TRBV5-8 and TRBJ2-1; weak D call: TRBD2 (5 bases). CDR3 length: 15 amino acids. V lost 0 bases, J lost 2 bases, and 9 bases lay in between. CDR1 and CDR2 (germline): SGHTS, YDEGEE. The CDR3 bases are TGTGCCAGCAGCTTGGCTCCGGGAACCTACAATGAGCAGTTCTTC. Encoded protein: CASSLAPGTYNEQFF.

V gene TRBV14 combines with J gene TRBJ2-1; 7 bases line up with TRBD2. The CDR3 is 19 residues long. Trimming took 0 bases from V and 0 from J; bases not matched to a gene: 11. CDR1 SGHDN and CDR2 FVKESK come from the germline V gene. The CDR3 bases are TGTGCCAGCAGCCAAGATACAGGCCGCAGGACTAGCTCCTACAATGAGCAGTTCTTC. Its translation is CASSQDTGRRTSSYNEQFF.

The chain has TRBV6-4 and TRBJ1-3; D remains unclear. CDR1 and CDR2 from the germline V gene are MRHNA and SNTAGT. The V and J ends lost 4 bases and 4 bases respectively, with 14 bases between them. CDR3 length: 15 amino acids. CDR3 sequence: CASSVEATVGNTIYF. The DNA for the CDR3 is TGTGCCAGCAGTGTCGAAGCCACCGTGGGAAACACCATATATTTT.

The chain has TRBV29-1 and TRBJ2-3; D remains unclear. This CDR3 comprises 14 residues. Germline CDR1 and CDR2: SQVTM and ANQGSEA. V was shortened by 3 bases and J by 1 base, with 11 bases between the two germline ends. The CDR3 loop is CSVEPRVGTDTQYF. For the CDR3, the DNA is TGCAGCGTTGAGCCTAGAGTCGGCACAGATACGCAGTATTTT.

This chain uses TRBV6-1 with TRBJ1-3; no definite D call. Germline CDR1 reads MNHNS; CDR2 reads SASEGT. The CDR3 is made up of 15 amino acids. V dropped 3 bases and J dropped 0 bases, with 9 bases sitting between them. The CDR3 bases are TGTGCCAGCAGTGATCTGCCAGGCTCTGGAAACACCATATATTTT. It translates to CASSDLPGSGNTIYF.

The chain recombines TRBV2 with TRBJ1-4; D perhaps matches TRBD1 (6 bases). Trimming stripped 6 bases from V and 3 bases from J, with 14 bases between. Germline-derived CDR1 and CDR2 are SNHLY and FYNNEI. This CDR3 contains 15 residues. The CDR3 reads CASRVTGNPNEKLFF. In nucleotides, the CDR3 is TGTGCCAGCAGAGTAACAGGGAACCCTAATGAAAAACTGTTTTTT.